The rows below give T cell receptor beta chains drawn from one sample of a study of blood T cells in healthy people across ages. MiXCR, run by TCRdb on the 5' RACE reads, gives a single entry per CDR3 protein. The data contain about 1 million distinct CDR3 sequences, over 35% of them singletons. Sequenced material: blood. These receptors were taken from a woman aged 55-70 years in good health. The CDR3 runs from the conserved cysteine through the conserved F or W. D genes are given only for firm matches. Not all rows give a size; the values are once, few, many and, for expanded clones, a class.

cdr3_length,v_call,d_call,j_call,clone_size,cdr3_nt,cdr3_aa
16,TRBV20-1,TRBD2,TRBJ2-5,NA,TGCAGTGCTCAGAGTCCGGGGGGTAGAGGAAAGGAGACCCAGTACTTC,CSAQSPGGRGKETQYF
16,TRBV2,TRBD2,TRBJ2-3,NA,TGTGCCAGCAGTGGGACTAGCGGGAGCCGCTATGATACGCAGTATTTT,CASSGTSGSRYDTQYF
13,TRBV7-9,NA,TRBJ2-7,NA,TGTGCCAGCAGCTCCCTGACAGACTACGAGCAGTACTTC,CASSSLTDYEQYF
17,TRBV5-1,TRBD2,TRBJ2-1,NA,TGCGCCAGCAGCTTTGGGGGTACGACTAGCAGGACCACTTCGCAGTTCTTC,CASSFGGTTSRTTSQFF
16,TRBV5-1,TRBD1,TRBJ1-1,NA,TGCGCCAGCAGCTTGGAGGGGGCGATGAGGAACACTGAAGCTTTCTTT,CASSLEGAMRNTEAFF
15,TRBV6-5,NA,TRBJ2-1,few,TGTGCCAGCAATTCCGGGTCTGCGGCTGGCAATGAGCAGTTCTTC,CASNSGSAAGNEQFF
12,TRBV12-3/TRBV12-4,NA,TRBJ1-4,few,TGTGCCACCGCCGGGACTAATGAAAAACTGTTTTTT,CATAGTNEKLFF
17,TRBV11-2,TRBD2,TRBJ2-3,NA,TGTGCCAGCAGCTCGTTGACTAGCGGAACCCCCACAGATACGCAGTATTTT,CASSSLTSGTPTDTQYF
13,TRBV6-2/TRBV6-3,TRBD1,TRBJ2-7,NA,TGTGCCAGCAGCTCGACAGGGCGGTACGAGCAGTACTTC,CASSSTGRYEQYF
15,TRBV10-3,NA,TRBJ2-5,NA,TGTGCCATCAGTGACGGTGGGATTTCCCAAGAGACCCAGTACTTC,CAISDGGISQETQYF
17,TRBV28,NA,TRBJ2-7,NA,TGTGCCAGCAGTTTATTTTCAGTTTGTACTTCTCCCTACGAGCAGTACTTC,CASSLFSVCTSPYEQYF
15,TRBV15,NA,TRBJ2-1,few,TGTGCCACCAGCAGAGGGGGTTTGGCTACCAATGAGCAGTTCTTC,CATSRGGLATNEQFF
15,TRBV3-1,NA,TRBJ2-3,NA,TGTGCCAGCAGCCTCGGGCTAGCGACGGCAGATACGCAGTATTTT,CASSLGLATADTQYF
16,TRBV7-9,TRBD1,TRBJ1-1,NA,TGTGCCAGCAGCTTACTACAGGGGGCGATGAACACTGAAGCTTTCTTT,CASSLLQGAMNTEAFF
15,TRBV19,NA,TRBJ2-1,NA,TGTGCCAGTCGGGAAACAGGTACTTCCTACAATGAGCAGTTCTTC,CASRETGTSYNEQFF
14,TRBV28,NA,TRBJ1-1,few,TGTGCCAGCAGTTTAGAGGGGAGAGGCACTGAAGCTTTCTTT,CASSLEGRGTEAFF
15,TRBV4-1,NA,TRBJ1-4,NA,TGCGCCAGCAGCCAAGGGGACCTAATGAGAGGAAAACTGTTTTTT,CASSQGDLMRGKLFF
12,TRBV29-1,TRBD1,TRBJ1-1,NA,TGCAGTGGGAAGACAGGGTTCACTGAAGCTTTCTTT,CSGKTGFTEAFF
13,TRBV11-2,NA,TRBJ2-1,many,TGTGCCAGCAGCTTAAATGGTGGCGATGAGCAGTTCTTC,CASSLNGGDEQFF
15,TRBV27,NA,TRBJ2-7,NA,TGTGCCAGCAGTTCACAAGGGGGGACCTCCTACGAGCAGTACTTC,CASSSQGGTSYEQYF
15,TRBV20-1,TRBD1,TRBJ1-4,few,TGCAGTGCTAGGGACAGGGAAGGTTCTAATGAAAAACTGTTTTTT,CSARDREGSNEKLFF
16,TRBV18,TRBD2,TRBJ2-7,NA,TGTGCCAGCTCAGCACAGGCTAGCGGGAGTTCGGGCGAGCAGTACTTC,CASSAQASGSSGEQYF
13,TRBV29-1,TRBD1,TRBJ1-5,few,TGCAGCGTGACGGACAGGGTAGACCAGCCCCAGCATTTT,CSVTDRVDQPQHF
16,TRBV11-3,NA,TRBJ2-7,NA,TGTGCCAGCAGCCCTGGGGTGGCGGAGGGATACAATGAGCAGTACTTC,CASSPGVAEGYNEQYF
14,TRBV20-1,NA,TRBJ1-6,few,TGCAGTGCAGTCGGGGAGTTCGGTAATTCACCCCTCCACTTT,CSAVGEFGNSPLHF
13,TRBV20-1,NA,TRBJ2-4,NA,TGCAGTGCAAAGGGACATACCAAAGACATTCAGTACTTC,CSAKGHTKDIQYF
14,TRBV5-1,NA,TRBJ2-1,NA,TGCGCCAGCAGCTCCGGGACTCAAATCAATGAGCAGTTCTTC,CASSSGTQINEQFF
15,TRBV12-3/TRBV12-4,TRBD1,TRBJ2-7,few,TGTGCCAGCAGTTCCTTCGACAGGGGTCTGTACGAGCAGTACTTC,CASSSFDRGLYEQYF
18,TRBV14,TRBD1,TRBJ2-5,NA,TGTGCCAGCAGCCAAGAAAGGGGATCGGGACAGGCCAGAGAGACCCAGTACTTC,CASSQERGSGQARETQYF
15,TRBV2,NA,TRBJ2-3,few,TGTGCCAGCAGTGAACCGCTAGTCCACACAGATACGCAGTATTTT,CASSEPLVHTDTQYF
14,TRBV10-3,NA,TRBJ2-7,NA,TGTGCAATCAGTGAGTCCGCAGGTGTAAATGAGCAGTACTTC,CAISESAGVNEQYF
13,TRBV6-6,NA,TRBJ2-2,NA,TGTGCCAGCAGCCCCGCAGGGGTCGGGGAGCTGTTTTTT,CASSPAGVGELFF
13,TRBV20-1,NA,TRBJ1-2,NA,TGCAGTACTAGACAGGATAGTTTCTATGGCTACACCTTC,CSTRQDSFYGYTF
12,TRBV27,NA,TRBJ2-3,NA,TGTGCCAGCAGTTCTAAGGTGGATACGCAGTATTTT,CASSSKVDTQYF
16,TRBV20-1,TRBD1,TRBJ1-5,NA,TGCAGTGCCCAAGAGCAGACAGGGGGGTTTAATCAGCCCCAGCATTTT,CSAQEQTGGFNQPQHF
16,TRBV5-4,TRBD2,TRBJ2-3,NA,TGTGCCAGCAGCCTACCACTAGCGGGGAGCACAGATACGCAGTATTTT,CASSLPLAGSTDTQYF
12,TRBV29-1,TRBD1,TRBJ2-6,NA,TGCAGCGTTCGGACAGGGGCCAACGCCCTGACTTTC,CSVRTGANALTF